A selection of T cell receptor beta chains follows, all from one sample in a study of PD-1 blockade in classical Hodgkin lymphoma. Profiled with immunoSEQ multiplex PCR; TCRdb holds only in-frame clones, not every one. Of about 28,000 clones in the sample, around four fifths are singletons; the top ten hold about 21%. The specimen comprised peripheral blood mononuclear cells (PBMCs), sampled before the second cycle of nivolumab. The origin of the receptors is a human donor with classical Hodgkin lymphoma. The CDR3 runs from the conserved cysteine through the conserved F or W. D genes are given only for firm matches. Expanded clones get a size class; other rows say once, few or many, or leave the size out.

d_call	clone_size	j_call	v_call	cdr3_nt	cdr3_aa
NA	NA	TRBJ2-1	TRBV16	TGTGCCAGCAGCCAATGGGGGATGCATGAGCAGTTCTTC	CASSQWGMHEQFF
TRBD1	NA	TRBJ1-2	TRBV5-6	TGTGCCAGCAGGATGGGACAGGGGGTCTACACCTTC	CASRMGQGVYTF
TRBD2	few	TRBJ2-7	TRBV7-9	TGTGCCAGCAGCTCGTTAGCGGGAGGCCGGTACGAGCAGTACTTC	CASSSLAGGRYEQYF
NA	NA	TRBJ2-1	TRBV18	TGTGCCAGCTCACCCGGACAGTTCTACAATGAGCAGTTCTTC	CASSPGQFYNEQFF
NA	few	TRBJ2-1	TRBV28	TGTGCCAGCAGTTTGGGATCCTTATCCTACAATGAGCAGTTCTTC	CASSLGSLSYNEQFF
TRBD2	NA	TRBJ2-1	TRBV9	TGTGCCAGCAGCCTGGGGACTAGCGGATACAATGAGCAGTTCTTC	CASSLGTSGYNEQFF
TRBD1	once	TRBJ2-5	TRBV2	TGTGCCAGCACCCGGGACAGGGGGGTTGGGACCCAGTACTTC	CASTRDRGVGTQYF
NA	NA	TRBJ1-4	TRBV5-8	TGTGCCAGCAGCTTGGTGGTGGAACTGTTTTTT	CASSLVVELFF
TRBD1	few	TRBJ2-1	TRBV19	TGTGCCAGTAGTATCTTCCACACGACAGGGAGCAATGAGCAGTTCTTC	CASSIFHTTGSNEQFF
NA	NA	TRBJ1-1	TRBV29-1	TGCAGCGTTGAAGCACGATTTGGGACTGAAGCTTTCTTT	CSVEARFGTEAFF
TRBD2	NA	TRBJ2-5	TRBV28	TGTGCCAGCAGTACCCCGGGGGGGGGACTGGAGGCCCAGTACTTC	CASSTPGGGLEAQYF
TRBD1	NA	TRBJ1-1	TRBV7-2	TGTGCCAGCAGCTTAGCGACAGGGGTTCGGACTGAAGCTTTCTTT	CASSLATGVRTEAFF
NA	NA	TRBJ2-3	TRBV5-1	TGCGCCAGCAGCCCGGGGTTGGGCGGGGGCCGCACAGATACGCAGTATTTT	CASSPGLGGGRTDTQYF
NA	NA	TRBJ1-3	TRBV28	TGTGCCAGTCCACCCCCTACCGGGACCCCGCACTCTGGAAACACCATATATTTT	CASPPPTGTPHSGNTIYF
TRBD1	once	TRBJ1-3	TRBV30	TGTGCCTGGCGACGACAGGGAGGCTCTGGAAACACCATATATTTT	CAWRRQGGSGNTIYF
NA	NA	TRBJ1-1	TRBV9	TGTGCCAGCAGCGCCCACGAGGGGAGGCGCACTGAAGCTTTCTTT	CASSAHEGRRTEAFF
NA	few	TRBJ2-1	TRBV7-2	TGTGCCAGCAGCTTAGCCCAGGGGAGTGGGCAGTTCTTC	CASSLAQGSGQFF
TRBD1	NA	TRBJ1-1	TRBV7-8	TGTGCCAGCAGCAGATGGACAGGGTTAACCCCTGAAGCTTTCTTT	CASSRWTGLTPEAFF
TRBD1	NA	TRBJ1-2	TRBV7-9	TGTGCCAGCAGCTTACTAGGACAGGGTCGCGGCTACACCTTC	CASSLLGQGRGYTF
NA	NA	TRBJ1-5	TRBV6-1	TGTGCCAGCAGTGGTTACCGAACAACACGCAATCAGCCCCAGCATTTT	CASSGYRTTRNQPQHF
TRBD2	NA	TRBJ2-1	TRBV14	TGTGCCAGCAGCCAAGGTCTAGCGGGAGCCCTCTGGAATGAGCAGTTCTTC	CASSQGLAGALWNEQFF
NA	NA	TRBJ1-1	TRBV6-5	TGTGCCAGCAGTTTGGTTAGGGGCACTGAAGCTTTCTTT	CASSLVRGTEAFF
NA	NA	TRBJ2-5	TRBV4-1	TGCGCCAGCAGCCAAGGTTCAGGACAAGAGACCCAGTACTTC	CASSQGSGQETQYF
NA	NA	TRBJ2-1	TRBV5-5	TGTGCCAGCAGCTTGGGACAGAGAGCGGGTTACAATGAGCAGTTCTTC	CASSLGQRAGYNEQFF
NA	NA	TRBJ2-3	TRBV4-1	TGCGCCAGCAGCCAAGATCCGGCGAATACCATGGATACGCAGTATTTT	CASSQDPANTMDTQYF
TRBD1	NA	TRBJ1-2	TRBV30	TGTGCCTGGAGCCACCCCTCGGACAGGAACTATGGCTACACCTTC	CAWSHPSDRNYGYTF
NA	NA	TRBJ1-2	TRBV13	TGTGCCAGCAGCGAAGATGTGGATCTTGGCTACACCTTC	CASSEDVDLGYTF
TRBD2	NA	TRBJ2-3	TRBV5-4	TGTGCCAGCAGCTTCGGATTTGGACTAGTTGGGAATACGCAGTATTTT	CASSFGFGLVGNTQYF
TRBD1	NA	TRBJ2-7	TRBV4-2	TGTGCCAGCAGCAAGGACAGGGTGTACGAGCAGTACTTC	CASSKDRVYEQYF
NA	NA	TRBJ1-2	TRBV6-5	TGTGCCAGCAGACCATCAGGGACCAGGGGCGGCTACACCTTC	CASRPSGTRGGYTF
TRBD1	NA	TRBJ1-6	TRBV5-6	TGTGCCAGCAGCTTGGGGGCCCTCAGGGGGGTTAGAAATTCACCCCTCCACTTT	CASSLGALRGVRNSPLHF
NA	NA	TRBJ1-6	TRBV10-1	TGCGCCAGCAGTGGGGGCATGGGGAATTCACCCCTCCACTTT	CASSGGMGNSPLHF
NA	NA	TRBJ2-1	TRBV6-6	TGTGCCAGGTCCTGGGGGACTGATGAGCAGTTCTTC	CARSWGTDEQFF
NA	NA	TRBJ2-1	TRBV7-7	TGTGCCAGCAGCTTATTGTCCATCGGGGAGCAGTTCTTC	CASSLLSIGEQFF
NA	NA	TRBJ2-3	TRBV2	TGTGCCAGCAGTGAAGCGCGGGACCTAACGCAGTATTTT	CASSEARDLTQYF
TRBD1	NA	TRBJ1-5	TRBV5-8	TGTGCCAGCAGCGCGGGACAGGTTGGGAATCAGCCCCAGCATTTT	CASSAGQVGNQPQHF
TRBD1	once	TRBJ1-4	TRBV7-2	TGTGCCAGCAGCTTAGCAGGGGGCTTTGAAAAACTGTTTTTT	CASSLAGGFEKLFF
NA	NA	TRBJ2-2	TRBV29-1	TGCAGCGTCGAAGCTGGGAACACCGGGGAGCTGTTTTTT	CSVEAGNTGELFF
NA	NA	TRBJ2-6	TRBV12-1	TGTGCCAGCAGCGGGACGCCTGTAGGACAAAGTCGGGCCAACGTCCTGACTTTC	CASSGTPVGQSRANVLTF
TRBD1	NA	TRBJ2-3	TRBV10-1	TGCGCCAGCAGTGAGTGGACAGGGGGCACAGATACGCAGTATTTT	CASSEWTGGTDTQYF
NA	NA	TRBJ2-3	TRBV7-9	TGTGCCAGCAGCTTAGGGACCGGTAGCACAGATACGCAGTATTTT	CASSLGTGSTDTQYF
NA	NA	TRBJ1-2	TRBV7-2	TGTGCCAGCAGCCCCTCGGGGGACGGCTACACCTTC	CASSPSGDGYTF
NA	NA	TRBJ1-3	TRBV28	TGTGCCAGCAGTTTTCAGGGGTCGTTCTCTGGAAACACCATATATTTT	CASSFQGSFSGNTIYF
NA	NA	TRBJ1-5	TRBV5-1	TGCGCCAGCAGCCCGACGGACTATAGCAATCAGCCCCAGCATTTT	CASSPTDYSNQPQHF
NA	NA	TRBJ2-3	TRBV5-6	TGTGCCAGCAGCTTGGCGCAGACAGATACGCAGTATTTT	CASSLAQTDTQYF
TRBD1	once	TRBJ1-4	TRBV7-8	TGTGCCAGCAGCTCGGACAGGGTAACTAATGAAAAACTGTTTTTT	CASSSDRVTNEKLFF
TRBD2	NA	TRBJ2-7	TRBV13	TGTGCCAGCAGCTTAACGGGAGGGCCGGGGGAGCAGTACTTC	CASSLTGGPGEQYF
TRBD2	NA	TRBJ2-1	TRBV10-3	TGTGCCATCAGACAAGGACTAGCGGGGGGGCTATCCTACAATGAGCAGTTCTTC	CAIRQGLAGGLSYNEQFF
NA	NA	TRBJ2-7	TRBV25-1	TGTGCCAGCAGTATGGACCCCTACGAGCAGTACTTC	CASSMDPYEQYF
TRBD2	NA	TRBJ2-1	TRBV28	TGTGCCAGCAGTCGGGACTATAGAGCTGCGATCTTC	CASSRDYRAAIF
TRBD1	NA	TRBJ2-5	TRBV27	TGTGCCAGCACTAGGACAGGGGGCGAGACCCAGTACTTC	CASTRTGGETQYF
TRBD1	few	TRBJ2-4	TRBV15	TGTGCCACGGCCGGGACAGGGAAAGCCAAAAACATTCAGTACTTC	CATAGTGKAKNIQYF
TRBD2	once	TRBJ2-2	TRBV9	TGTGCCAGCAGCCTAGCGGGAGTCGGGGAGCTGTTTTTT	CASSLAGVGELFF
NA	NA	TRBJ1-5	TRBV7-8	TGTGCCAGCAGCTTAGGTCAGTTTAGCAATCAGCCCCAGCATTTT	CASSLGQFSNQPQHF